A single sample gave rise to the 23 T cell receptor beta chains below, sequenced in a study of Graves' ophthalmopathy and Graves' hyperthyroidism. From RNA, the CDR3 regions of TCR beta chains were amplified and sequenced. The first-round RT-PCR employed HTBI primers together with the Qiagen OneStep RT-PCR kit. A multiplex PCR was then performed as the second round. A single record per CDR3 protein comes from TCRdb applying MiXCR to the multiplex PCR reads. The sample includes 900,000 to 1,200,000 distinct CDR3 sequences, less than 45% of them seen just once. What was sequenced was peripheral blood or thyroid tissue (not recorded which). The receptors shown here come from an adult man with Graves' hyperthyroidism.

V is TRBV6-5 and J is TRBJ1-4, with D tentatively TRBD1 (6 bases). Trimming pared 5 bases from V and 8 bases from J, leaving 12 bases between. The germline V gene encodes CDR1 MNHEY and CDR2 SVGAGI. The CDR3 length is 13 residues. This CDR3 reads CASSRTVTEKLFF. CDR3 in DNA: TGTGCCAGCAGTCGGACAGTTACCGAAAAACTGTTTTTT.

The V call is TRBV29-1, the J call TRBJ1-4, with a tentative D call TRBD1 (5 bases). The CDR3 runs 14 residues. Trimming took 7 bases from V and 8 from J, leaving 20 bases between them. The germline V gene encodes CDR1 SQVTM and CDR2 ANQGSEA. Here the CDR3 reads CSAGGLGAVEKLFF. The CDR3 DNA reads as TGCAGCGCTGGGGGACTAGGGGCCGTCGAAAAACTGTTTTTT.

The chain employs TRBV30 and TRBJ2-5; D is possibly TRBD1 (5 bases). The CDR3 has 13 residues. CDR1 is GTSNPN and CDR2 is SVGIG in the germline V gene (reference sequence). V dropped 3 bases and J dropped 4 bases, with 12 bases sitting between them. In DNA, the CDR3 is TGTGCCTGGAGGCGAAGGGGCGGAGAGACCCAGTACTTC. Amino acids: CAWRRRGGETQYF.

This clonotype showed up many times. The chain joins TRBV29-1 to TRBJ1-5, with a tentative D call TRBD1 (6 bases). Trimming stripped 7 bases from V and 4 bases from J, with 14 bases between. This CDR3 is built from 13 residues. Germline CDR1 and CDR2: SQVTM and ANQGSEA. CDR3 amino acids: CSAGVGGNQPQHF. CDR3 in DNA: TGCAGCGCCGGGGTAGGGGGGAATCAGCCCCAGCATTTT.

This clonotype was observed once. The rearrangement joins TRBV7-8 to TRBJ2-7; tentatively, D is TRBD2 (6 bases). CDR1 and CDR2 (germline): SGHVS, FQNEAQ. V shed 5 bases and J shed 4 bases, with 18 bases lying between them. The CDR3 length is 15 residues. CDR3 sequence reads: CASSGWRDGKYEQYF. The CDR3 nucleotides are TGTGCCAGCAGCGGGTGGCGGGACGGGAAGTACGAGCAGTACTTC. The full variable domain, its missing parts supplied by reference TRBV7-8 and TRBJ2-7, is GAGVSQSPRYKVAKRGQDVALRCDPISGHVSLFWYQQALGQGPEFLTYFQNEAQLDKSGLPSDRFFAERPEGSVSTLKIQRTQQEDSAVYLCASSGWRDGKYEQYFGPGTRLTVT.

The J gene is TRBJ2-5, the V gene TRBV7-9, with D perhaps TRBD2 (5 bases). V dropped 3 bases and J dropped 5 bases, with 16 bases sitting between them. The CDR3 consists of 15 residues. In germline, CDR1 is SEHNR, CDR2 FQNEAQ (reference sequence). The CDR3 here is CASSLGSRDGETQYF. Here the CDR3 DNA reads TGTGCCAGCAGCTTGGGCAGCCGGGATGGGGAGACCCAGTACTTC. Together with reference TRBV7-9 and TRBJ2-5, the CDR3 gives the full variable domain: DTGVSQNPRHKITKRGQNVTFRCDPISEHNRLYWYRQTLGQGPEFLTYFQNEAQLEKSRLLSDRFSAERPKGSFSTLEIQRTEQGDSAMYLCASSLGSRDGETQYFGPGTRLLVL.

This chain joins TRBV29-1 and TRBJ2-3, with D maybe TRBD2 (6 bases). Germline V gene data show CDR1 as SQVTM and CDR2 as ANQGSEA. The V end lost 0 bases, the J end lost 6 bases, and 16 bases lay between the germline ends. This CDR3 has 15 amino acids. The CDR3 coding sequence is TGCAGCGTTGAAGATGGAGCCGGAGGGATGGATACGCAGTATTTT. Protein product: CSVEDGAGGMDTQYF.

This clonotype came up once. The chain is built from TRBV7-2 and TRBJ2-5, with 10 bases that match TRBD1. Germline CDR1 is SGHTA and CDR2 is FQGNSA. The CDR3 extends over 15 amino acids. The V gene end was trimmed by 6 bases and the J gene end by 5 bases; junction bases not matched to a gene: 9. CDR3: CASRSGTGVWETQYF. In DNA form, the CDR3 reads TGTGCCAGCAGGTCTGGGACAGGGGTTTGGGAGACCCAGTACTTC.

The V gene is TRBV4-1, the J gene TRBJ2-5; TRBD2 is a possible D gene (7 bases). The length of the CDR3 is 16 residues. The germline V gene encodes CDR1 MGHRA and CDR2 YSYEKL. Between the trimmed V and J ends, which lost 0 bases and 8 bases, there was a span of 19 bases. The CDR3 DNA reads as TGCGCCAGCAGCCAAGATTCGGGGGGCACGCGGGGAACCCAGTACTTC. It codes for CASSQDSGGTRGTQYF.

The chain uses TRBV6-5 and TRBJ2-5, with D possibly being TRBD1 (6 bases). Trimming stripped 2 bases from V and 1 base from J, with 11 bases between. The CDR3 spans 15 residues. The germline V gene encodes CDR1 MNHEY and CDR2 SVGAGI. The CDR3 DNA follows: TGTGCCAGCAGTTACCGCGACAGGACCCAAGAGACCCAGTACTTC. Amino acid sequence: CASSYRDRTQETQYF.

This clonotype was recorded once. The chain has TRBV7-8 and TRBJ1-1; D unresolved. The CDR3 has 14 residues. Germline CDR1 and CDR2: SGHVS and FQNEAQ. Trimming took 10 bases from V and 4 from J, leaving 19 bases between them. CDR3 amino acids: CAISESGGPTEAFF. The CDR3 nucleotides read TGTGCCATCAGTGAGTCGGGAGGGCCCACTGAAGCTTTCTTT.

This clonotype was counted many times. V gene TRBV5-1 combines with J gene TRBJ1-1, with D unclear. Trimming took off 4 bases at V and 0 bases at J, with 10 bases between the two ends. Per the germline V gene, CDR1 is SGHRS and CDR2 is YFSETQ. This CDR3 has 14 residues. The CDR3 is CASSELNMNTEAFF. The CDR3 bases are TGCGCCAGCAGCGAGTTAAACATGAACACTGAAGCTTTCTTT.

This chain joins TRBV11-2 and TRBJ2-7; D remains ambiguous. V dropped 7 bases and J dropped 0 bases, with 7 bases sitting between them. There are 12 residues in the CDR3. Germline V lookup: CDR1 SGHAT, CDR2 FQNNGV. The chain's CDR3 is CASKSYSYEQYF. In DNA, the CDR3 is TGTGCCAGCAAATCCTACTCCTACGAGCAGTACTTC.

To note about this clonotype: In this CDR3 the conserved last residue, phenylalanine or tryptophan, is missing, so a read error is likely. It is unclear where the CDR3 begins or ends on the DNA, so no DNA is shown, and the CDR3 is as TCRdb lists it. This chain joins TRBV20-1 and TRBJ2-2; the table's D call TRBD1 went unverified against the DNA. The CDR3 comprises 14 residues, both ends counted. In germline, CDR1 is DFQATT, CDR2 SNEGSKA (reference sequence). This CDR3 is CSARKTGNTGELMS.

In its sample, this clonotype was seen a few times. This chain joins TRBV20-1 and TRBJ1-2; D possibly corresponds to TRBD1 (5 bases). Between the trimmed V and J ends, which lost 3 bases and 0 bases, there was a span of 8 bases. Germline V gene lookup returns CDR1 DFQATT and CDR2 SNEGSKA (reference sequence). CDR3 size: 13 residues. The CDR3 coding sequence is TGCAGTGCTAGCAGGGAAGCTAACTATGGCTACACCTTC. Its protein is CSASREANYGYTF.

There are many counts of this clonotype. This chain connects TRBV9 to TRBJ1-2, with 8 bases identical to TRBD1. Trimming at V came to 4 bases and at J to 6 bases, leaving 14 bases not matched to a gene. In germline, CDR1 is SGDLS, CDR2 YYNGEE. The CDR3 length is 16 residues. This CDR3 is CASSSRGQGARNGYTF. CDR3 sequence (DNA): TGTGCCAGCAGCAGCCGCGGGCAGGGGGCGCGGAATGGCTACACCTTC.

This rearrangement joins TRBV6-1 to TRBJ1-1, with 9 bases that match TRBD1. The CDR3 covers 15 residues. J gave up 11 bases and V 2 bases, and 12 bases lay outside the gene matches. Germline V lookup: CDR1 MNHNS, CDR2 SASEGT. The CDR3 nucleotides read TGTGCCAGCAGTGAATGGCGGGGCACACAGGGGGCCGCTTTCTTT. Translated, it gives CASSEWRGTQGAAFF.

This clonotype occurred a few times. The rearrangement uses TRBV4-3 and TRBJ1-2; tentative D call: TRBD1 (6 bases). With 0 bases removed from V and 3 bases from J, the gap between germline ends came to 17 bases. The germline V gene has CDR1 LGHNA and CDR2 YSLEER. The CDR3 covers 17 residues. The CDR3 bases are TGCGCCAGCAGCCAAGATGTGGCAGCCGGGGGGCACTATGGCTACACCTTC. Protein: CASSQDVAAGGHYGYTF.

A word on this clonotype: A read error may explain this, as a much larger clone is one base away. The V call is TRBV5-1, the J call TRBJ1-6; TRBD1 matches at 12 bases. The J segment lost 10 bases and the V segment lost 4 bases, leaving 6 bases of the junction unmatched. This CDR3 is built from 15 residues. CDR1 is SGHRS and CDR2 is YFSETQ in the germline V gene. CDR3 in DNA: TGCGCCAGCAGCGTCATGGGACAGGGGGCCTCACCCCTCCACTTT. Its protein is CASSVMGQGASPLHF.

This clonotype was recorded a few times. CDR3 DNA: TGTGCCAGCAGCTTAAAGACAACCGGGACAGGGACCTACGAGCAGTACTTC. It yields the protein CASSLKTTGTGTYEQYF. This chain uses TRBV5-8 with TRBJ2-7; TRBD1 aligns across 9 bases. The CDR3 has 17 amino acids. The V segment lost 2 bases and the J segment 2 bases; nucleotides outside the gene matches: 11. Germline assignment: CDR1 SGHTS and CDR2 YDEGEE.

This chain links TRBV4-1 with TRBJ2-2; unclear D gene. Trimming shortened V by 0 bases and J by 3 bases, and 11 bases separated the two germline ends. This CDR3 is built from 16 residues. Germline V gene lookup returns CDR1 MGHRA and CDR2 YSYEKL. The CDR3 DNA sequence: TGCGCCAGCAGCCAAGAAGATAAATGGGACACCGGGGAGCTGTTTTTT. Protein sequence: CASSQEDKWDTGELFF.

V usage is TRBV25-1 and J usage is TRBJ2-2; 11 bases align to TRBD1. This CDR3 spans 16 amino acids. CDR1 is MGHDK, CDR2 SYGVNS, per germline. V was pared by 5 bases and J by 6 bases, with 8 bases of the junction left unmatched. CDR3 nucleotide sequence: TGTGCCAGCAGTTATGGGACAGGGGGTTCTTCCGGGGAGCTGTTTTTT. Translating gives CASSYGTGGSSGELFF.

A remark on this clonotype: At one end, the junction sequence differs from germline, possibly due to a read error. V usage is TRBV10-3 and J usage is TRBJ2-2, with 10 positions matching TRBD1. Germline V gene data show CDR1 as ENHRY and CDR2 as SYGVKD. The CDR3 is 16 amino acids. The CDR3, as DNA: TGTGCCAGCAGTGCGACAGGGGGCAAGGGCACCGGGGAGCTGTTTTTT. Its translation is CASSATGGKGTGELFF.